This TCR beta chain stems from a study of blood T cell repertoires in COVID-19 (dated by TCRdb to the early 2020s). For context, the study as a whole: The collaborator samples originated in the United States, Italy and Spain and spanned the acute and convalescent phases of COVID-19. The material from the prospective study consisted of cDNA or gDNA derived from T cells, B-cell-depleted T cells, or PBMCs. The sample metadata nearly always contained a de-identified subject ID, COVID-19 status, age in years and sex. Deeply sampled blood TCRbeta repertoires from subjects exposed to, actively infected with, or recovered from COVID-19 were included in the dataset. Where HLA class I and class II types were available, the types were taken from metadata supplied by the sample provider, not from assay-based typing. A freely available public database, intended as a resource for researchers studying the immune response to SARS-CoV-2, is where the repertoires were released. The samples were drawn from two sources: the first 160 participants of the ongoing ImmuneRACE study, and 1,200 or so subjects contributed by 6 global collaborators. The full study reports these points: Clinical and demographic metadata were provided uncurated, with the amount varying by source and participant.

A note on this clone: Its antigen specificity is not known. No much larger clonotype is one base removed from it; base qualities were not supplied.

At one collaborating source in Seattle, patients were enrolled during active infection and were followed longitudinally through the course of disease. Whole blood was collected in K2EDTA tubes by collaborating institutions according to the institutions' own protocols. For TCRbeta analysis, collaborators shipped samples in one of three forms: frozen whole blood, isolated PBMCs, or DNA extracted from either of those sample types. The immunoSEQ Assay, a bias-controlled multiplex PCR, was used to amplify TCRbeta CDR3 regions from genomic DNA. Processing in the source paper ran as follows. The number of nucleated cells in each sample was estimated by amplification of reference gene primers within the assay. To quantify the absolute abundance of each unique TCRbeta CDR3 rearrangement, sequence reads were collapsed and filtered. For each sample, productive Simpson clonality was calculated as the square root of Simpson's diversity index across productive rearrangements. TCRdb's version of the immuneACCESS table is confined to in-frame rearrangements and falls short of the full clone set. An unresolved V gene accounts for under half of the shortfall where checked; the remainder is of unknown origin. The DNA was the basis for D and trimming; V, J and clone size are from that table. The sample has around 270,000 clones on record, about 87% of them singletons. The top ten clonotypes cover around 5% of the sample.

The germline V gene (reference sequence) supplies CDR1 SEHNR and CDR2 FQNEAQ. After removal of 6 bases from V and 6 bases from J, the junction retains 14 bases not matched to a gene. The CDR3 has 18 amino acids, counting the end cysteine and phenylalanine. Here the CDR3 DNA is all that survives: 54 bases in frame from base 1. Sequencing was performed on peripheral blood. The sequence was obtained from a woman aged 60-75 years with COVID-19, enrolled during active disease. The sequence is built from TRBV7-9 and TRBJ1-6; 10 junctional bases match TRBD1. This receptor carries the CDR3 CASSPTGTGVGGNSPLHF. In nucleotide form, the sequence is TGTGCCAGCAGTCCAACCGGGACAGGGGTTGGGGGTAATTCACCCCTCCACTTT.